This T cell receptor beta chain was sequenced during a study of vaccination and CD4 T cells after COVID-19 (dated by TCRdb to about 2022). About the full investigation: Every convalescent patient had a positive nasal swab PCR test for SARS-CoV-2, with mild disease in eight to ten patients and severe disease in one. The convalescent cohort comprised six males and four females, including two Hispanic individuals, seven Caucasians, two Asians and one multiracial person. Two doses of either the Pfizer-BioNTech BNT162b2 vaccine (n=8) or the Moderna mRNA-1273 vaccine (n=2) were administered to participants. Post-COVID blood samples from convalescent patients were collected a median of approximately 93 days after diagnosis, with a range of roughly 30 to 161 days. Post-vaccine blood samples were collected a median of 72 days after the second vaccine dose, ranging from about 12 to 241 days. Culture stimuli were overlapping spike peptide pools from SARS-CoV-2 and from the common cold coronaviruses HCoV-NL63, HCoV-OC43 and HCoV-229E. As controls, cultures received a CEFX viral epitope pool (the positive control), an HIV-1 Nef peptide pool (the negative control), or no peptide at all. The spike-specific CD4+ TCR repertoire was compared before and after mRNA vaccination in approximately 9 COVID-19 convalescent patients and several infection-naive healthy vaccine recipients. Overall study results and their limits: Among the post-vaccine SARS-CoV-2-reactive clones in convalescent patients, a median 86.3% showed up only after vaccination, which suggests vaccine-specific priming. The median count of SARS-CoV-2-reactive clonotypes went up from 21 after infection to about 41 after vaccination, although the change was not significant. Only a relatively small number of convalescent patients were included in the study, and early timepoints following natural infection were not analyzed. In convalescent patients, nearly all vaccine-specific clones (304 of 307) were found to be mono-reactive for SARS-CoV-2 spike rather than cross-reactive with common cold coronaviruses.

V is clipped by 6 bases and J by 6 bases, and the sequence between their germline boundaries is 21 bases long. CDR1 and CDR2, per the germline V gene, are MNHNS and SASEGT. The CDR3 sequence holds 15 residues, the cysteine and phenylalanine included. The sequence is cut down to CDR3 DNA, 45 bases in frame from base 1. The library was produced with PCR. At the Johns Hopkins FTIC core, DNA from the cultured CD4+ T cells underwent TCR sequencing with the Oncomine TCR Beta short-read assay. Genomic DNA was extracted from the cultured CD4+ T cells with the QIAamp micro DNA kit. Oncomine TCR Beta libraries from cultured CD4+ T cells were pooled using unique dual indexes and sequenced on an Illumina iSeq 100. The authors processed their data as follows. Non-productive sequences were removed, and CDR3s that did not start with C, did not end with F or W, or were shorter than 7 amino acids were discarded. Antigen-specific clonotypes were identified using the MANAFEST web application through comparison of peptide-stimulated wells with reference and other culture wells. To be called positive, a clone needed an FDR below 0.05, an odds ratio above 5, and a productive frequency above 0.1% in at least two of three replicate wells. Cross-reactive clonotypes were defined as significantly expanded in both SARS-CoV-2 spike wells and at least one common cold coronavirus spike condition. CDR3 homology was assessed with Levenshtein distances (stringdist) and unrooted phylogenetic trees (ape) in R version 3.6.1. The public sequencing data were trimmed at Q25 with fastp and processed into clonotypes with MiXCR by TCRdb, which kept only in-frame beta chains. Rows with one shared CDR3 protein collapse into an entry with the most common genes and DNA. TCRdb, not the original authors, processed these V and J calls. Here the sample has about 12,000 distinct CDR3 sequences; roughly 57% occur a single time. The ten largest make up 28% of the sample.

The treatment or condition label, as the study defines it: approximately nine-day PBMC culture with coronavirus spike peptide pools or control peptides (ViraFEST assay). The study used the ViraFEST assay, which expanded antigen-specific T cells with peptide pools and then identified expanded clonotypes by TCR sequencing. The positive SARS-CoV-2 PCR tests of the convalescent patients were dated from March to December 2020, before the Alpha, Beta and Delta variants emerged in the United States. Each well held 2.2 million or so PBMCs cultured in IMDM containing roughly 5% human AB serum and around 10 IU/ml IL-2, with around 9.2 ug/ml peptide pools added. On days 3 and 7, half of the culture medium was replaced with fresh IL-2-containing medium. Once the cells had been in culture for about 10 days, the EasySep CD4+ T cell isolation kit was used to isolate CD4+ T cells by negative selection. Ficoll-Paque Plus gradient centrifugation was used to isolate PBMCs from whole blood, and the isolated PBMCs were then either used fresh or cryopreserved at -140C. In general, triplicate wells were set up for every culture condition.

Concerning this clonotype itself: It lacks a known antigen. It has no much larger one-base neighbor in the sample; base qualities were not kept.

The chain joins TRBV6-1 to TRBJ2-7; the D match is possibly TRBD1 or TRBD2, with 6 bases aligned in each. Sequences were obtained from CD4+ T cells from blood, cultured in vitro. The origin of this receptor is a human donor who had recovered from COVID-19. DNA sequence: TGTGCCAGCAGCCCCGGCGGAGGCAGGGGAGGCGAGCAGTACTTC. Its amino acids are CASSPGGGRGGEQYF.